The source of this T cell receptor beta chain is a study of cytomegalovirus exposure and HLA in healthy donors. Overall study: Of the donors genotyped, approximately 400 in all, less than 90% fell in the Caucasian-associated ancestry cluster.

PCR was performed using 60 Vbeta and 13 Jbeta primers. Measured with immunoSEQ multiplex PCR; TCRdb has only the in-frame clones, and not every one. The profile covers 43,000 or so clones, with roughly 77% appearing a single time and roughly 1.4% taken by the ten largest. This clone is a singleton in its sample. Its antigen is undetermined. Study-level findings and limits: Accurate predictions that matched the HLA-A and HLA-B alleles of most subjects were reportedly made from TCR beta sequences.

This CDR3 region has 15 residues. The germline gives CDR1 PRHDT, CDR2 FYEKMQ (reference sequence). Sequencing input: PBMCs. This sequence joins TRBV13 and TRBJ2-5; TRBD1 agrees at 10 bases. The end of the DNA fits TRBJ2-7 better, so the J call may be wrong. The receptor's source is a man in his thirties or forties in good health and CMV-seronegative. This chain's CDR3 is CASSLAGQGAYEQYF. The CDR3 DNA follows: TGTGCCAGCAGCTTAGCAGGACAGGGGGCCTACGAGCAGTACTTC.